This TCR beta chain was recovered during a study of T-cell memory formation after mild COVID-19. Study information: Largely donor-specific sequence clusters came from two donors. Overall study results and limits: Of the contracting clones, CD4+ ones lay mainly in CM and EM, and CD8+ ones in EMRA. Contracting clones from day 15 to 85 showed balanced CD4/CD8; later expanders favored CD4+.

To note about this clonotype: Its cognate antigen is unknown.

Each CDR3 protein gets one entry after TCRdb re-called the 5' RACE reads with MiXCR. The sample lists 350,000 to 500,000 distinct CDR3 sequences, roughly a quarter occurring once. This CDR3 contains 14 residues. V was cut by 0 bases and J by 4 bases, with 9 bases left in between. This clonotype originated in an adult woman who had mild COVID-19 (a few samples of this study predate the infection). Cell type and time point are not known. Sequencing used PBMCs or a T cell subset sorted from them (not recorded which). This chain joins TRBV12-3 or TRBV12-4 and TRBJ1-1; D remains ambiguous. CDR3: CASSLATAGTEAFF. The DNA of the CDR3 is TGTGCCAGCAGTTTAGCGACCGCTGGCACTGAAGCTTTCTTT.